One and the same sample provided the 32 T cell receptor beta chains below, sequenced in a study of OX40 agonist ivuxolimab in advanced cancers. The method was immunoSEQ multiplex PCR; TCRdb's version includes in-frame clones alone and lacks a portion of them. Of fewer than 45,000 clones in the sample, around 87% were seen once. This specimen consisted of CD4+ or CD8+ T cells sorted from blood, obtained in a trial of the OX40 agonist ivuxolimab. All receptors derive from an adult with an advanced solid tumor such as melanoma, head and neck, liver or kidney cancer.

The genes are TRBV7-9 and TRBJ2-7; D is unclear. The CDR3 loop spans 14 amino acids. Germline-derived CDR1 and CDR2 are SEHNR and FQNEAQ (reference sequence). With 10 bases removed from V and 0 bases from J, the gap between germline ends came to 16 bases. CDR3: CATEAELSSYEQYF. The CDR3 region has the DNA TGTGCCACCGAGGCAGAGCTGAGCTCCTACGAGCAGTACTTC. Filled out from reference TRBV7-9 and TRBJ2-7, the complete variable domain reads DTGVSQNPRHKITKRGQNVTFRCDPISEHNRLYWYRQTLGQGPEFLTYFQNEAQLEKSRLLSDRFSAERPKGSFSTLEIQRTEQGDSAMYLCATEAELSSYEQYFGPGTRLTVT.

The genes are TRBV29-1 and TRBJ2-2; D ambiguous. Germline-derived CDR1 and CDR2 are SQVTM and ANQGSEA. This CDR3 contains 15 residues. V shed 7 bases and J shed 2 bases, with 17 bases lying between them. CDR3 sequence reads: CSGMAVAPNTGELFF. As DNA, the CDR3 is TGCAGCGGAATGGCCGTAGCCCCAAACACCGGGGAGCTGTTTTTT.

The count of this clone is one. The rearrangement uses TRBV6-6 and TRBJ2-1; no clear D. Trimming removed 5 bases from V and 8 bases from J, with 7 bases in between. The CDR3 is 11 residues long. CDR1 and CDR2 from the germline V gene are MNHNY and SVGAGI (reference sequence). CDR3 amino acids: CASSPAYEQFF. The CDR3, as DNA: TGTGCCAGCAGTCCAGCCTATGAGCAGTTCTTC.

This clone was seen once. This chain connects TRBV5-6 to TRBJ1-2; no clear D. Trimming removed 5 bases at V and 0 bases at J, with 8 bases between. From germline, CDR1 is SGHDT and CDR2 YYEEEE. The CDR3 runs to 13 residues. The chain's CDR3 is CASRRDTNYGYTF. The DNA for the CDR3 is TGTGCCAGCAGGAGGGATACTAACTATGGCTACACCTTC.

The V gene is TRBV19, the J gene TRBJ1-5; possibly TRBD1 for D (5 bases). Germline lookup yields CDR1 LNHDA and CDR2 SQIVND (reference sequence). The V gene lost 6 bases and the J gene lost 9 bases, with 21 bases spanning the gap. This CDR3 contains 15 residues. The CDR3 region is CASRTLLRRVGPQHF. The CDR3 DNA is TGTGCCAGTAGAACTCTCCTCCGCAGGGTAGGGCCCCAGCATTTT.

This clone was counted between two and nine times. The chain combines TRBV28 with TRBJ2-3; 8 bases match TRBD1. V was pared by 2 bases and J by 6 bases, with 4 bases of the junction left unmatched. Germline values: CDR1 MDHEN, CDR2 SYDVKM. The CDR3 sequence is 14 residues long. CDR3 coding DNA: TGTGCCAGCAGTTTACAGGGGGCATCGGATACGCAGTATTTT. It codes for CASSLQGASDTQYF.

The V gene is TRBV5-1, the J gene TRBJ1-2; no definite D call. Trimming took off 0 bases at V and 4 bases at J, with 4 bases between the two ends. Germline lookup yields CDR1 SGHRS and CDR2 YFSETQ. This CDR3 is 12 amino acids long. The CDR3, as DNA: TGCGCCAGCAGCTTGGAGGGCTATGGCTACACCTTC. Translation gives CASSLEGYGYTF.

The chain is built from TRBV28 and TRBJ2-7; D not resolved. This CDR3 is 14 amino acids long. V lost 3 bases and J 3 bases, leaving 12 bases between the germline ends. CDR1 and CDR2 (germline): MDHEN, SYDVKM. Written as DNA, the CDR3 is TGTGCCAGCAGTTTCTGGAGAAAAGGCTACGAGCAGTACTTC. Translation: CASSFWRKGYEQYF.

The genes are TRBV19 and TRBJ1-5; no reliable D call. V shed 3 bases and J shed 3 bases, with 12 bases lying between them. The CDR3 covers 15 residues. Germline loops: CDR1 LNHDA, CDR2 SQIVND (reference sequence). Here the CDR3 reads CASSITLSINQPQHF. The CDR3 nucleotides are TGTGCCAGTAGTATTACACTCTCGATCAATCAGCCCCAGCATTTT.

The chain combines TRBV11-2 with TRBJ2-7, with D unclear. From germline, CDR1 is SGHAT and CDR2 FQNNGV. The germline V and J ends were trimmed by 2 bases and 4 bases, with 12 bases remaining between them. CDR3 length equals 14 residues. In DNA, the CDR3 is TGTGCCAGCAGCTTACGCCCCAGTCGATACGAGCAGTACTTC. Amino acid sequence: CASSLRPSRYEQYF. Based on the CDR3 plus reference TRBV11-2 and TRBJ2-7, the full variable domain is EAGVAQSPRYKIIEKRQSVAFWCNPISGHATLYWYQQILGQGPKLLIQFQNNGVVDDSQLPKDRFSAERLKGVDSTLKIQPAKLEDSAVYLCASSLRPSRYEQYFGPGTRLTVT.

The chain couples TRBV19 to TRBJ1-2, with D perhaps matching TRBD1 (6 bases). V was clipped by 3 bases and J by 8 bases, with 13 bases between them. Germline V gives CDR1 LNHDA, CDR2 SQIVND (reference sequence). The CDR3 has 13 amino acids. The CDR3 protein is CASSIKGGEGYTF. The CDR3 DNA is TGTGCCAGTAGTATTAAAGGGGGAGAGGGCTACACCTTC.

This sequence joins TRBV10-3 and TRBJ1-3; 8 bases agree with TRBD1. Trimming removed 6 bases from V and 9 bases from J; junction bases left unmatched: 7. There are 13 residues in the CDR3. Germline CDR1 ENHRY, CDR2 SYGVKD. The chain's CDR3 is CAIRGTGRGTIYF. DNA for the CDR3: TGTGCCATCAGGGGGACAGGCCGAGGCACCATATATTTT.

The rearrangement uses TRBV7-9 and TRBJ1-3; D is ambiguous. This CDR3 spans 16 amino acids. Looked up from germline, CDR1 is SEHNR and CDR2 is FQNEAQ (reference sequence). Trimming stripped 1 base from V and 0 bases from J, with 10 bases between. CDR3 nucleotides: TGTGCCAGCAGCTTAGTAGGGTTTAGCTCTGGAAACACCATATATTTT. Translating it yields CASSLVGFSSGNTIYF.

The rearrangement uses TRBV5-1 and TRBJ2-5; 7 positions match TRBD1. Germline CDR1 SGHRS, CDR2 YFSETQ. The CDR3 has 15 amino acids. V was clipped by 4 bases and J by 3 bases; unmatched bases: 9. CDR3: CASSPTGNGEETQYF. As DNA, the CDR3 is TGCGCCAGCAGCCCGACAGGGAACGGAGAAGAGACCCAGTACTTC.

The chain joins TRBV6-5 to TRBJ2-7; a possible D gene is TRBD1 (6 bases). The V end was cut by 1 base, the J end by 9 bases, with 16 bases between. The V gene's germline CDR1 is MNHEY and CDR2 SVGAGI. This CDR3 comprises 14 residues. For the CDR3, the DNA is TGTGCCAGCAGTTACTTGGACAGCCCGGGGCCGCAGTACTTC. The encoded protein is CASSYLDSPGPQYF.

V usage is TRBV15 and J usage is TRBJ2-1, with TRBD2 matching 9 bases. Germline V gene data show CDR1 as LNHNV and CDR2 as YYDKDF (reference sequence). Trimming took 1 base from V and 4 from J; bases not matched to a gene: 2. This CDR3 is 15 amino acids long. Here the CDR3 DNA reads TGTGCCACCAGCAGAGCACTAGCGGGTTACAATGAGCAGTTCTTC. As protein: CATSRALAGYNEQFF.

This chain connects TRBV6-4 to TRBJ2-1, with 7 bases that match TRBD2. This CDR3 contains 14 residues. Trimming cost V 3 bases and J 9 bases; bases outside gene matches: 8. Germline lookup yields CDR1 MRHNA and CDR2 SNTAGT. This chain's CDR3 is CASSEEGGEGEQFF. The CDR3 DNA reads as TGTGCCAGCAGTGAAGAAGGAGGGGAGGGTGAGCAGTTCTTC.

The CDR3 protein is CASSLSAGVTDTQYF. CDR3 sequence (DNA): TGTGCCAGCAGCCTCTCAGCGGGAGTAACAGATACGCAGTATTTT. V gene TRBV28 combines with J gene TRBJ2-3, with 8 bases that match TRBD2. The trim removed 6 bases at V and 3 bases at J, leaving 8 bases unmatched. The germline CDR1 and CDR2 sequences are MDHEN and SYDVKM. This CDR3 has 15 residues.

The rearrangement joins TRBV7-9 to TRBJ2-5, with TRBD2 identical over 10 bases. Germline V lookup: CDR1 SEHNR, CDR2 FQNEAQ (reference sequence). J gave up 5 bases and V 0 bases, and 15 bases lay outside the gene matches. The CDR3 loop spans 19 amino acids. In nucleotides, the CDR3 is TGTGCCAGCAGCTTAGCGATAGACTCTAGCGGGAGTCCTGGTGAGACCCAGTACTTC. As protein: CASSLAIDSSGSPGETQYF. The full variable domain, in which reference TRBV7-9 and TRBJ2-5 provide the parts outside the CDR3, is DTGVSQNPRHKITKRGQNVTFRCDPISEHNRLYWYRQTLGQGPEFLTYFQNEAQLEKSRLLSDRFSAERPKGSFSTLEIQRTEQGDSAMYLCASSLAIDSSGSPGETQYFGPGTRLLVL.

The chain is built from TRBV5-4 and TRBJ2-3, with 7 bases that match TRBD2. The CDR3 loop spans 16 amino acids. With V trimmed by 4 bases and J by 1 base, 9 bases remained unmatched. In germline, CDR1 is SGHNT, CDR2 YYREEE (reference sequence). The CDR3 spells CASSTRMGGGTDTQYF. The CDR3 region has the DNA TGTGCCAGCAGCACCCGTATGGGGGGGGGCACAGATACGCAGTATTTT.

This clone came up a few times. J is TRBJ2-7 and V is TRBV28; no firm D call. Trimming cost V 5 bases and J 4 bases, with 12 bases left between them. There are 13 residues in the CDR3. Germline V gene sequence: CDR1 MDHEN, CDR2 SYDVKM. DNA for the CDR3: TGTGCCAGCAGTCTAACTTCAAGATACGAGCAGTACTTC. It codes for CASSLTSRYEQYF.

The rearrangement joins TRBV11-2 to TRBJ2-4; 9 bases are shared with TRBD1. This CDR3 spans 15 amino acids. Germline trimming cut 5 bases from V and 1 base from J; bases unmatched to any gene: 3. The germline gives CDR1 SGHAT, CDR2 FQNNGV. The CDR3 loop reads CASSPGTGAKNIQYF. In DNA form, the CDR3 reads TGTGCCAGCAGCCCCGGGACAGGGGCCAAAAACATTCAGTACTTC.

The rearrangement links TRBV18 to TRBJ1-5; a possible D gene is TRBD1 (6 bases). V was cut by 4 bases and J by 4 bases, with 8 bases left in between. Germline values: CDR1 KGHSH, CDR2 LQKENI. The CDR3 is made up of 13 amino acids. The CDR3 sequence: CASSRDINQPQHF. In DNA, the CDR3 is TGTGCCAGCTCACGGGACATTAATCAGCCCCAGCATTTT.

This chain joins TRBV2 and TRBJ2-7; D unresolved. Germline CDR1 SNHLY, CDR2 FYNNEI. The CDR3 runs 15 residues. V gave up 4 bases and J gave up 2 bases, with 15 bases separating them. CDR3 nucleotide sequence: TGTGCCAGCAGTGCTGGGTCCGGCCCTGCCTACGAGCAGTACTTC. The encoded protein is CASSAGSGPAYEQYF.

The V gene is TRBV7-2, the J gene TRBJ2-5; D may be TRBD1 or TRBD2 (5 bases each). The CDR3 is 13 residues long. Per the germline V gene, CDR1 is SGHTA and CDR2 is FQGNSA. Trimming left V 5 bases short and J 6 bases short, with 13 bases between. The CDR3 here is CASSPNEGKTQYF. The CDR3 DNA reads as TGTGCCAGCAGCCCAAATGAGGGGAAGACCCAGTACTTC.

The count of this clone is one. The chain joins TRBV6-5 to TRBJ2-2, with 11 bases aligning to TRBD2. V gave up 8 bases and J gave up 8 bases; unmatched junction bases: 10. Germline lookup yields CDR1 MNHEY and CDR2 SVGAGI. CDR3 length: 15 residues. DNA for the CDR3: TGTGCCAGCGGACCCACTAGCGGGAGAAAAGGGGAGCTGTTTTTT. This translates into CASGPTSGRKGELFF.

The chain uses TRBV11-3 and TRBJ2-2; 10 bases agree with TRBD1. This CDR3 is built from 15 residues. Germline lookup yields CDR1 SGHNT and CDR2 YENEEA. With 4 bases clipped from V and 5 bases from J, the junction kept 4 bases outside the gene matches. CDR3 in amino acids: CASSSGQGETGELFF. The CDR3 nucleotides are TGTGCCAGCAGCTCTGGACAGGGGGAAACCGGGGAGCTGTTTTTT.

The chain recombines TRBV7-6 with TRBJ2-7; no reliable D call. The ends were cut back, 5 bases at V and 2 bases at J, with 13 bases in the middle. The CDR3 sequence is 14 residues long. Germline V gene data show CDR1 as SGHVS and CDR2 as FNYEAQ. CDR3 in DNA: TGTGCCAGCAGCCCGTCGCACGGAACCTACGAGCAGTACTTC. This gives the protein CASSPSHGTYEQYF.

This clone was recorded a few times. J is TRBJ1-6 and V is TRBV7-2; no reliable D call. There are 13 residues in the CDR3. V was cut by 2 bases and J by 8 bases, with 7 bases left in between. Germline V gene data show CDR1 as SGHTA and CDR2 as FQGNSA. This chain's CDR3 is CASSLSGYSPLHF. CDR3 nucleotides: TGTGCCAGCAGCTTATCCGGCTATTCACCCCTCCACTTT.

The count of this clone is one. The V call is TRBV9, the J call TRBJ1-1; D not certain. This CDR3 comprises 14 residues. The V end lost 0 bases, the J end lost 1 base, and 7 bases lay between the germline ends. Germline V lookup: CDR1 SGDLS, CDR2 YYNGEE. The CDR3 DNA is TGTGCCAGCAGCGTAGCGCCCGAGAACACTGAAGCTTTCTTT. Translation: CASSVAPENTEAFF.

This chain uses TRBV5-1 with TRBJ2-2; D unresolved. Germline CDR1 SGHRS, CDR2 YFSETQ. The CDR3 consists of 15 residues. The ends were cut back, 4 bases at V and 1 base at J, with 11 bases in the middle. Written as DNA, the CDR3 is TGCGCCAGCAGCGTCAGAACCGAGAACACCGGGGAGCTGTTTTTT. This codes for CASSVRTENTGELFF.

The V gene is TRBV5-1, the J gene TRBJ1-3; D remains unclear. This CDR3 has 16 amino acids. V was trimmed by 2 bases and J by 4 bases, leaving 16 bases between them. Germline CDR1 is SGHRS and CDR2 is YFSETQ. The CDR3 sequence is CASSFLGSGTGNTIYF. The CDR3 nucleotides are TGCGCCAGCAGCTTTCTGGGTTCTGGTACCGGAAACACCATATATTTT.